These T cell receptor beta chains were read from a single sample in a study of blood T cell repertoires in COVID-19. Sequenced by immunoSEQ multiplex PCR; TCRdb stores in-frame clones only, minus some. This sample has about 220,000 clones, with over 75% found just once. The sequenced material came from PBMCs or T cells enriched from blood (not recorded which). These receptor sequences come from a woman in her sixties or seventies who had recovered from COVID-19. Both conserved end residues are part of each CDR3. The D gene is left open where the match is weak. Clone size appears in some rows only: once, few, many, or a class for an expanded clone.

V gene	clone size	J gene	D gene	CDR3 DNA	CDR3 protein
TRBV11-2	.	TRBJ2-5	.	TGTGCCAGCAGCTTAGGGGCAGGCCACCAAGAGACCCAGTACTTC	CASSLGAGHQETQYF
TRBV19	.	TRBJ1-5	.	TGTGCCAGTACCCAATTGCAGGGAAATCAGCCCCAGCATTTT	CASTQLQGNQPQHF
TRBV10-3	.	TRBJ1-5	.	TGTGCTGAACAGGGAAACAATCAGCCCCAGCATTTT	CAEQGNNQPQHF
TRBV2	.	TRBJ1-1	.	TGTGCCAGCTCGGGACAAACGAACACTGAAGCTTTCTTT	CASSGQTNTEAFF
TRBV7-9	once	TRBJ2-7	.	TGTGCCAGCAGCTTAGAAGGGGTGAGCTACGAGCAGTACTTC	CASSLEGVSYEQYF
TRBV5-1	.	TRBJ1-1	.	TGCGCCAGCAGCTTGGCCGGCGGGAACACTGAAGCTTTCTTT	CASSLAGGNTEAFF
TRBV19	.	TRBJ1-2	.	TGTGCCAGTAATGCAGGGGCTTCGAAGATCTATGGCTACACCTTC	CASNAGASKIYGYTF
TRBV11-1	.	TRBJ2-7	TRBD2	TGTGCCAGCAGCTTAGAACTAGCGGGAGGATCCGAGCAGTACTTC	CASSLELAGGSEQYF
TRBV28	.	TRBJ2-7	TRBD2	TGTGCCAGCAGGGGGACTAGCGGGATTTCGTACGAGCAGTACTTC	CASRGTSGISYEQYF
TRBV2	.	TRBJ2-1	TRBD2	TGTGCCAGCAGTGCTCTAGCGGGAGAATTGAGTGAGCAGTTCTTC	CASSALAGELSEQFF
TRBV15	.	TRBJ1-1	.	TGTGCCACCAGAACCGTGGAGGGGGGGACTGAAGCTTTCTTT	CATRTVEGGTEAFF